This T cell receptor beta chain was identified during a study of T cell repertoires in cytomegalovirus infection. The germline gives CDR1 MDHEN, CDR2 SYDVKM. This CDR3 comprises 16 residues. Trimming shortened V by 3 bases and J by 0 bases, and 14 bases separated the two germline ends. This clonotype appeared many times. TCRdb re-derived calls from the reads in MiXCR, one entry per CDR3 protein. Seen here are approximately 290,000 distinct CDR3 sequences, 20% to 30% observed once, and the top ten hold about 15%. Sequenced material: PBMCs. The chain carries TRBV28 and TRBJ1-2; no clear D gene. This clonotype was sampled from a human donor in good health (CMV status not recorded). Some clones in this sample may be carry-over from other donors' samples. The CDR3: CASSFYSGGPNYGYTF. As DNA, the CDR3 is TGTGCCAGCAGTTTCTACAGCGGAGGCCCTAACTATGGCTACACCTTC.